This TCR beta chain is from a study of cytomegalovirus exposure and HLA in healthy donors. Deletions cut 8 bases from V and 2 bases from J, with 20 bases between. CDR3 length: 16 amino acids. In germline, CDR1 is SNHLY, CDR2 FYNNEI. The PCR employed 60 Vbeta primers together with 13 Jbeta primers. Some clones are missing from TCRdb's copy, which holds only in-frame ones; the method was immunoSEQ multiplex PCR. This repertoire includes tens of thousands of clones. Notes on this clone: Its antigen is currently unknown.

The study, taken as a whole, reports: As a later analysis showed, a missense DCLRE1C variant was linked to trimming of TCR beta V- and J-genes. The likely explanation for a cluster of highly shared sequence variants was sequencing artifact. There were several of the most significant clusters that appeared linked to common viral pathogens in a later analysis.

Sequences were obtained from PBMCs. The chain couples TRBV2 to TRBJ2-3, with D tentatively TRBD1 (6 bases). The receptor comes from a woman aged 40 to 50 in good health and CMV-seropositive. This CDR3 reads CASRQLQGRDTDTQYF. CDR3 sequence (DNA): TGTGCCAGCCGACAGCTACAGGGTCGGGACACAGATACGCAGTATTTT.